This T cell receptor (beta chain) was sequenced for a study of cytomegalovirus exposure and HLA in healthy donors (dated by TCRdb to 2016 to 2017). Concerning the study at large: According to a later analysis, the 120 validation repertoires were produced on the same platform as the 666 repertoires of the first cohort. To predict cytomegalovirus infection status, the study combined high-throughput TCR immunosequencing, statistical association of individual TCRs with disease status, and machine learning. In addition to the first cohort of around 670 subjects, a separate validation cohort of 120 different subjects was used. The study aimed to test whether signatures of past pathogen exposure could be identified by cataloging public T cell receptors. Study-wide conclusions, independent of this receptor: The study listed 150 to 200 TCR beta chains as associated with cytomegalovirus. Most TCR sequences were observed very rarely across donors, whereas some public TCRs were present in many individuals. The classifier was reported to diagnose cytomegalovirus status with high specificity and sensitivity in both the original and validation cohorts. A few of the identified cytomegalovirus-associated TCR beta chains were confirmed in vitro to be specific for cytomegalovirus antigens. The validation cohort had no HLA typing available for a later analysis, so co-occurrence within that cohort was assessed over all 120 or so repertoires. Of the cluster scores, roughly 95% were above 0 in a later analysis, which found that TCRs clustered in the first cohort also tended to co-occur in the 110 or so validation repertoires. It was suggested by the authors that the approach could potentially be generalized to other disease states and immunological phenotypes.

Libraries were built with the immunoSEQ multiplex PCR assay. On the authors' methods: A statistical classification framework was built to diagnose cytomegalovirus status from the catalog of TCR beta chain sequences. The immuneACCESS repertoire file appears here via TCRdb, limited to in-frame rearrangements. These files lack a portion of the clones; in checked studies, under half of the deficit traces to unresolved V genes, and the cause of the others is not known. V, J and clone size derive from that table, while D and trimming were established from the DNA sequence. This sample gives approximately 60,000 clones in total; approximately 95% of them show up just once. 6% to 8.5% of the sample is taken by the ten largest. On this clone itself: Its antigen has not been determined. Nothing much larger sits one base from this clone, and base qualities are not available.

The donors were included in the validation cohort of 130 or so subjects, a group kept apart from the approximately 700-subject first cohort. The source material was PBMCs. The origin of this receptor is a woman aged 18-29 years in good health and CMV-seropositive.

The DNA reads as follows: TGTGCCACCCAGGGGCCCCGAGAAAACTCTGGAAACACCATATATTTT. Its translation is CATQGPRENSGNTIYF. The rearrangement combines TRBV10-3 with TRBJ1-3; TRBD1 could be the D gene, as 6 bases match. Sequences ENHRY (CDR1) and SYGVKD (CDR2) are obtained from the germline V gene. The CDR3 goes from the cysteine to the phenylalanine over 16 residues. Just CDR3 DNA is preserved here, 48 bases in frame from base 1. A distance of 19 bases separates the germline ends of V and J, which lose 10 bases and 0 bases respectively.